This T cell receptor (beta chain) derives from a study of T cell changes during pregnancy in multiple sclerosis. The CDR3 spans 16 residues. CDR1 is MNHEY, CDR2 SMNVEV, per germline (reference sequence). Trimming took off 1 base at V and 2 bases at J, with 12 bases between the two ends. TCRdb's copy holds only in-frame clones and misses some; the assay was immunoSEQ multiplex PCR. Counted here are tens of thousands of clones, 80% to 90% occurring once; the ten biggest clones make up 6.9%. The sequenced sample was CD8+ T cells from peripheral blood mononuclear cells, obtained in the second trimester of pregnancy. This TCR was recovered from a female donor with multiple sclerosis, enrolled in a pregnancy study. V gene TRBV27 combines with J gene TRBJ2-1, with TRBD1 as a possible D gene (5 bases). DNA of the CDR3: TGTGCCAGCAGTTTATGGGTGCAGGGCCCCTACAATGAGCAGTTCTTC. Amino acid sequence: CASSLWVQGPYNEQFF.